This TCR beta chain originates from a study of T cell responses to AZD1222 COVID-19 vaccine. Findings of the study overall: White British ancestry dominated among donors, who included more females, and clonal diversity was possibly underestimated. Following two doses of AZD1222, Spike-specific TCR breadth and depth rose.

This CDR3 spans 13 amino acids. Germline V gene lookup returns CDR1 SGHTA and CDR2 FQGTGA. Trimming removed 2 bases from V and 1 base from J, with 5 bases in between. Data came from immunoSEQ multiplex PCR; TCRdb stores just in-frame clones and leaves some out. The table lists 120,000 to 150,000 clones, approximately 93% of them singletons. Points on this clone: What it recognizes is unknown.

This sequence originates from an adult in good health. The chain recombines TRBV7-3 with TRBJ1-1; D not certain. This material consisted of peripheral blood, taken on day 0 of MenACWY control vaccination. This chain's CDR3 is CASSLAGNTEAFF. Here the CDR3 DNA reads TGTGCCAGCAGCTTAGCAGGGAACACTGAAGCTTTCTTT.